This TCR beta chain was retrieved from a study of cytomegalovirus exposure and HLA in healthy donors. With regard to this clone: The antigen is unknown.

PCR employed 60 Vbeta and 13 Jbeta primers. Original handling: About 11 million of the 80 million or so unique TCR beta chains counted in a later analysis were shared. Measured with immunoSEQ multiplex PCR; TCRdb has only the in-frame clones, and not every one. The DNA gave D and trimming, while V, J and clone size come from that table. This repertoire includes 100,000 to 150,000 clones. Broader study findings: TCR beta sequences reportedly predicted most subjects' HLA-A and HLA-B alleles accurately. Among immune exposure information, only CMV serostatus was available.

This sequence originates from a man aged 18 to 30 in good health and CMV-seronegative. The sequenced sample was PBMCs.

The CDR3 DNA sequence: TGTGCCAGCAGCGTGGGGACAACCGATGAAAAACTGTTTTTT. It yields the protein CASSVGTTDEKLFF. This chain links TRBV9 with TRBJ1-4, with D possibly being TRBD1 (6 bases). The CDR3 spans 14 residues. V was trimmed by 2 bases and J by 6 bases, leaving 11 bases between them. CDR1 SGDLS and CDR2 YYNGEE come from the germline V gene.